This T cell receptor (beta chain) was captured by sequencing in a study of cytomegalovirus exposure and HLA in healthy donors. Primers included in the PCR were 60 Vbeta and 13 Jbeta primers. Profiled with immunoSEQ multiplex PCR; TCRdb holds only in-frame clones, not every one. This sample carries fewer than 90,000 clones, less than 80% of them seen once, and the ten largest clones take just over 1.4%. A single count supports this clone. The sample consisted of PBMCs. The sequence derives from a male donor in good health and CMV-seronegative.

The CDR3 sequence is CASSPRDREAYEQYF. The CDR3 bases are TGTGCCAGCAGCCCCAGGGACAGGGAGGCTTACGAGCAGTACTTC. The chain employs TRBV9 and TRBJ2-7, with 9 bases matching TRBD1. The V gene end was trimmed by 4 bases and the J gene end by 4 bases; junction bases not matched to a gene: 9. The germline V gene encodes CDR1 SGDLS and CDR2 YYNGEE. There are 15 residues in the CDR3.